This T cell receptor (beta chain) was identified during a study of blood T cell repertoires in COVID-19. Across the whole study: Both acute and convalescent COVID-19 samples were obtained from the United States, Italy and Spain.

Germline loops: CDR1 SGDLS, CDR2 YYNGEE. This CDR3 has 16 residues. V was pared by 4 bases and J by 1 base, with 16 bases between. In the original workflow: Estimates of nucleated cell counts were drawn from the amplification of reference gene primers. Assay: immunoSEQ multiplex PCR; the TCRdb copy retains only in-frame clones and omits some. D and trimming were read from the DNA, whereas the V and J calls and clone size are those reported in that table. The data contain around 230,000 clones, 86% of them seen just once; the ten biggest clones take up about 4%. The genes are TRBV9 and TRBJ2-3; the D gene is possibly TRBD2 (5 bases). The receptor was isolated from a woman aged 40 to 49 with acute COVID-19. Material: PBMCs or T cells enriched from blood (not recorded which). The CDR3: CASSRLAHTRTDTQYF. The CDR3 coding sequence is TGTGCCAGCAGCCGGCTAGCCCACACCCGCACAGATACGCAGTATTTT.